This TCR beta chain was sequenced during a study of shared clonotypes between healthy human individuals. Study summary: The donor pool was made up of a couple of women and a few men aged 18 to 49.

Looked up from germline, CDR1 is LNHDA and CDR2 is SQIVND (reference sequence). Trimming left V 3 bases short and J 0 bases short, with 12 bases between. The CDR3 contains 16 residues. Caucasian adults residing in Nashville, Tennessee made up all the donors. When replicate PCRs were run on unsorted PBMC, they used approximately 290 ng DNA, 25,000 to 30,000 T cell genomes. The protocol was immunoSEQ multiplex PCR, while the TCRdb copy is restricted to in-frame clones and leaves out a portion. The sample gives around 510,000 clones, roughly 79% of which show up once; approximately 12% is in the top ten.

The TCR comes from a middle-aged woman in good health. Some clones in this sample may be carry-over from other donors' samples. The sample taken for sequencing was PBMCs. V and J are TRBV19 and TRBJ1-5; the D gene is possibly TRBD1 (6 bases). Here the CDR3 DNA reads TGTGCCAGTAGTATTGGGGGCTACTATAGCAATCAGCCCCAGCATTTT. This gives the protein CASSIGGYYSNQPQHF.